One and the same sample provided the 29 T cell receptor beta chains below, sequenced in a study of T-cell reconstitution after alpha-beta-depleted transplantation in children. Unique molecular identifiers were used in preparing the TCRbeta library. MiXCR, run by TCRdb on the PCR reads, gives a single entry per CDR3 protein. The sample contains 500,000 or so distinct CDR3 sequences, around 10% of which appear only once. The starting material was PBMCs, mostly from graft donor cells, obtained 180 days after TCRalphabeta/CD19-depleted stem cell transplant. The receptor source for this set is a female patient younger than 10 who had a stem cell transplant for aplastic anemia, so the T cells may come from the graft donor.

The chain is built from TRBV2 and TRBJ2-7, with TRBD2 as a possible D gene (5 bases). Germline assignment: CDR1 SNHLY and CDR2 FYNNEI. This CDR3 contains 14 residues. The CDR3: CASSEEGWGSEQYV. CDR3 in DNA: TGTGCCAGCAGCGAAGAGGGCTGGGGATCCGAGCAGTACGTC.

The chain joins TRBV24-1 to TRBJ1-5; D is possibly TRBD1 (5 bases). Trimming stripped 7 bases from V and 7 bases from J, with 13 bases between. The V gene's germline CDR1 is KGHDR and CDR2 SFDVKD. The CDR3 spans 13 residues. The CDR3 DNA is TGTGCCACCAGGGCAGGGACGGCGCAGCCCCAGCATTTT. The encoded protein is CATRAGTAQPQHF.

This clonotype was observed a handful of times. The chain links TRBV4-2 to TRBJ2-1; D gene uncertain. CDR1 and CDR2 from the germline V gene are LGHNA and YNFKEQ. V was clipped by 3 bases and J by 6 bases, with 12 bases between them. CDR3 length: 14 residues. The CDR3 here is CASSQLLGPNEQFF. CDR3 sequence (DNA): TGTGCCAGCAGCCAGCTGCTAGGCCCCAATGAGCAGTTCTTC.

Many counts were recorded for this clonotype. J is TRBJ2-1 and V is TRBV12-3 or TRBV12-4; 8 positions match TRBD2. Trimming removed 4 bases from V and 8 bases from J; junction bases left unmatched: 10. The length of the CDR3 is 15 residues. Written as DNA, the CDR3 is TGTGCCAGCAGTTCTCCCCCGGGACTAGTAGATGAGCAGTTCTTC. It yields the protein CASSSPPGLVDEQFF.

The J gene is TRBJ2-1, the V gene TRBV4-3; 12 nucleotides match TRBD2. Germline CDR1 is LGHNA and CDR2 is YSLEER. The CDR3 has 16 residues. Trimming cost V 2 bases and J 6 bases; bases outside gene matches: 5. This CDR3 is CASSQSGLAGTNEQFF. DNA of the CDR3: TGCGCCAGCAGCCAAAGCGGACTAGCGGGAACCAATGAGCAGTTCTTC.

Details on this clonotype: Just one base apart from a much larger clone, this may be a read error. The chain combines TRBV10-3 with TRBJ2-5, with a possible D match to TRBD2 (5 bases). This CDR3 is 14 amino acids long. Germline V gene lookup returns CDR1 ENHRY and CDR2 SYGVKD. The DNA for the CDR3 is TGTGCCATCAGGCCCGACCCGGACTCATCGGCGTTGAGCTTC. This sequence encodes CAIRPDPDSSALSF.

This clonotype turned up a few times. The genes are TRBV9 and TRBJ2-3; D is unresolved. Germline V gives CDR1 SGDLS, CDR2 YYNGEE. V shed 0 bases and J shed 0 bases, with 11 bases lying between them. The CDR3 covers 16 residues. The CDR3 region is CASSVEGIGSTDTQYF. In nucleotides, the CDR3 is TGTGCCAGCAGCGTAGAAGGGATCGGGAGCACAGATACGCAGTATTTT.

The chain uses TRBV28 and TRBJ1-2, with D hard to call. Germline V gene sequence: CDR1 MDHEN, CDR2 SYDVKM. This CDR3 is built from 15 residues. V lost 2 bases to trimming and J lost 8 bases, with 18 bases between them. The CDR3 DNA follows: TGTGCCAGCAGTTTACCCGGGTTGGACGGAGGGGGCTACACCTTC. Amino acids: CASSLPGLDGGGYTF.

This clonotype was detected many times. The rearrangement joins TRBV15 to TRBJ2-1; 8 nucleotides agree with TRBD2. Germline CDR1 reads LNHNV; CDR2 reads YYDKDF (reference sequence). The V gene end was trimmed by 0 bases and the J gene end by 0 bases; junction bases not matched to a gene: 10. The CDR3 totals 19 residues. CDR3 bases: TGTGCCACCAGCAGAGATATGGGGAAGCGGGGGTCCTCCTACAATGAGCAGTTCTTC. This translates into CATSRDMGKRGSSYNEQFF.

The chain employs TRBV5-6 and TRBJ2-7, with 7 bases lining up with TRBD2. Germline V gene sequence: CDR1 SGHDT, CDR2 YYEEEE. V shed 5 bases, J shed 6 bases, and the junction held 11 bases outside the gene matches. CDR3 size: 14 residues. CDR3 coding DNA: TGTGCCAGCAGGGCCATGGGGGGGACCTTCGAGCAGTACGTC. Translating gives CASRAMGGTFEQYV.

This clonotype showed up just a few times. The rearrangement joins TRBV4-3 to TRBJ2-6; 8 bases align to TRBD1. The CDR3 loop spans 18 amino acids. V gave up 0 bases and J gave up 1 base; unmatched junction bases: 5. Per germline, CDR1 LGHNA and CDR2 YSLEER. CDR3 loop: CASSQEGQGGSGANVLTF. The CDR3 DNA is TGCGCCAGCAGCCAAGAAGGACAGGGTGGATCTGGGGCCAACGTCCTGACTTTC.

The CDR3 DNA reads as TGTGCCAGCGGTTCTGGCGAGCAGTACTTC. Encoded protein: CASGSGEQYF. The V gene is TRBV28, the J gene TRBJ2-7; no firm D call. CDR1 and CDR2 (germline): MDHEN, SYDVKM. The CDR3 has 10 amino acids. Trimming pared 8 bases from V and 6 bases from J, leaving 8 bases between.

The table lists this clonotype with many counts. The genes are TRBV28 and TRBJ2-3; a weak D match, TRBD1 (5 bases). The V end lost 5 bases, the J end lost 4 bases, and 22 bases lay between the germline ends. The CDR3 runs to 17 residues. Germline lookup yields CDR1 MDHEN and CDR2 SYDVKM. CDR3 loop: CASSPQRSTWGADTQYF. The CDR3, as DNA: TGTGCCAGCAGTCCACAGAGGTCCACGTGGGGCGCAGATACGCAGTATTTT.

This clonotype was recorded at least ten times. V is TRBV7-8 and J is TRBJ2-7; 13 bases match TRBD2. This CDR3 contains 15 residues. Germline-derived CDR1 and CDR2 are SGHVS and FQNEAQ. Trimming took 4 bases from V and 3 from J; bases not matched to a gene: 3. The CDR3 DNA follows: TGTGCCAGCAGCTCCCGACTAGCGGGAGGCTACGAGCAGTACTTC. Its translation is CASSSRLAGGYEQYF.

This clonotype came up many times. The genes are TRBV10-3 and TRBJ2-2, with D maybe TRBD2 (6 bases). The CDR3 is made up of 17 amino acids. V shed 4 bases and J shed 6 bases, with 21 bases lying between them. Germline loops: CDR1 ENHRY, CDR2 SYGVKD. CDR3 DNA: TGTGCCATCAGTGGGATCTCCGGGAGCGTAGGTGCCGGGGAGCTGTTTTTT. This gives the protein CAISGISGSVGAGELFF.

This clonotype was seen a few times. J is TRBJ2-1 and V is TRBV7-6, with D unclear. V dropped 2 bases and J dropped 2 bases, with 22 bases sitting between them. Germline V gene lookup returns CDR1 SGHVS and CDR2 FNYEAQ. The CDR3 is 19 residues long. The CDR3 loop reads CASSLKSLPASQTYNEQFF. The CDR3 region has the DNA TGTGCCAGCAGCTTAAAGTCCCTTCCCGCGTCCCAGACCTACAATGAGCAGTTCTTC.

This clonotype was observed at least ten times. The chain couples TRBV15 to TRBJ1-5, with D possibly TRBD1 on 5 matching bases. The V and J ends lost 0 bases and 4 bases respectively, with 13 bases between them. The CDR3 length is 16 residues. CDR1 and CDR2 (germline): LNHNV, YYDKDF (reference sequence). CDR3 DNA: TGTGCCACCAGCAGAGATTTAGACAGTACGAATCAGCCCCAGCATTTT. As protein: CATSRDLDSTNQPQHF.

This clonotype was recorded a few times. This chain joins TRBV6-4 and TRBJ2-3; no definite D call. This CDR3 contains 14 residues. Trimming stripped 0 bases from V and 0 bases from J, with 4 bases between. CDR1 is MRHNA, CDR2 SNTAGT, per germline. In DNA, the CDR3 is TGTGCCAGCAGTGACTCGGCTAGCACAGATACGCAGTATTTT. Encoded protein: CASSDSASTDTQYF.

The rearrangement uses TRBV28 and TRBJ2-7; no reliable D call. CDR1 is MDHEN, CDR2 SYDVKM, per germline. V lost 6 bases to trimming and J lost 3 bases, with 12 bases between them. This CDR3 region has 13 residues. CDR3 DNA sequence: TGTGCCAGCAGCCCGACACCGCACTACGAGCAGTACTTC. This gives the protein CASSPTPHYEQYF.

CDR3 DNA: TGCGCCAGCAGCCGAGTTAAAAGCGCCCTCAAAGAGACCCAGTACTTC. Translation gives CASSRVKSALKETQYF. The J gene is TRBJ2-5, the V gene TRBV5-1; D is uncertain. The CDR3 is made up of 16 amino acids. V lost 4 bases and J lost 3, with 19 bases in between. Germline V gene data show CDR1 as SGHRS and CDR2 as YFSETQ.

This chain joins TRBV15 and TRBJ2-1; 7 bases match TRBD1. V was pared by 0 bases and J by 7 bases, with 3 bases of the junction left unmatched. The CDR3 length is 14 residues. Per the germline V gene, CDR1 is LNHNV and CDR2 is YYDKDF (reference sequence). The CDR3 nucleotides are TGTGCCACCAGCAGAGACCCACAGGGGAATGAGCAGTTCTTC. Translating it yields CATSRDPQGNEQFF.

The CDR3 nucleotides read TGTGCCATCAGTGAGTCCTTAGCAGGAGGGACCTACAATGAGCAGTTCTTC. This codes for CAISESLAGGTYNEQFF. The chain recombines TRBV10-3 with TRBJ2-1, with D possibly being TRBD2 (6 bases). This CDR3 is built from 17 residues. Trimming took 0 bases from V and 2 from J, leaving 14 bases between them. CDR1 and CDR2 (germline): ENHRY, SYGVKD.

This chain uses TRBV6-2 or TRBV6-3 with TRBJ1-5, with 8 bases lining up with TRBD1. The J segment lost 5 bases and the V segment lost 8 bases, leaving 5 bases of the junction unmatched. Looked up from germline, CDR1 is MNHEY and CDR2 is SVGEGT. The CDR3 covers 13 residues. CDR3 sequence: CASQRQGHQPQHF. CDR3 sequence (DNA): TGTGCCAGCCAGAGACAGGGGCATCAGCCCCAGCATTTT.

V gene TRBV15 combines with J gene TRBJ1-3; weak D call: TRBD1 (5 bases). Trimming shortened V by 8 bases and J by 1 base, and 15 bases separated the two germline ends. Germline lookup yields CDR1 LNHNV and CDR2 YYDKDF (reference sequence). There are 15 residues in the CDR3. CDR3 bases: TGTGCCACCCGGGGAGGGACTTTATCTGGAAACACCATATATTTT. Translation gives CATRGGTLSGNTIYF. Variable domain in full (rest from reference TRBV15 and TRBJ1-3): DAMVIQNPRYQVTQFGKPVTLSCSQTLNHNVMYWYQQKSSQAPKLLFHYYDKDFNNEADTPDNFQSRRPNTSFCFLDIRSPGLGDTAMYLCATRGGTLSGNTIYFGEGSWLTVV.

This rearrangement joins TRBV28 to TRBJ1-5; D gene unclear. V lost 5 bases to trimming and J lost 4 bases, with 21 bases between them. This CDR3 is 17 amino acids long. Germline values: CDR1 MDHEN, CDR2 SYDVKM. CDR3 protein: CASSPPVGVPLNQPQHF. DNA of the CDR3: TGTGCCAGCAGTCCCCCCGTTGGGGTACCCTTAAATCAGCCCCAGCATTTT.

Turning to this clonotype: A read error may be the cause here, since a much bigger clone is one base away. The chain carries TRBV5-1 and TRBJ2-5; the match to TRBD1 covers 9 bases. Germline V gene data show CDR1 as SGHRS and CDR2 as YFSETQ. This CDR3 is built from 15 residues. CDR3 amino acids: CASSSQGADQEPQYF. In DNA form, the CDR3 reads TGCGCCAGCAGCTCACAGGGGGCCGACCAAGAGCCCCAGTACTTC.

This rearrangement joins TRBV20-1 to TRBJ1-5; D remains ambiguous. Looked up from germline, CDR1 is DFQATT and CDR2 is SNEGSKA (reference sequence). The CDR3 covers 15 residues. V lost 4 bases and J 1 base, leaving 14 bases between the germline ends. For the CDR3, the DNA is TGCAGTGCTATCCGGCTAACGCGGAGCAATCAGCCCCAGCATTTT. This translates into CSAIRLTRSNQPQHF.

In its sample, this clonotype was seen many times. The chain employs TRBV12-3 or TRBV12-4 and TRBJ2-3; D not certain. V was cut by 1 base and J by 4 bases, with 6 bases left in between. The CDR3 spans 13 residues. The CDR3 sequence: CASSLGVADTQYF. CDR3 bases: TGTGCCAGCAGTTTAGGGGTGGCAGATACGCAGTATTTT.

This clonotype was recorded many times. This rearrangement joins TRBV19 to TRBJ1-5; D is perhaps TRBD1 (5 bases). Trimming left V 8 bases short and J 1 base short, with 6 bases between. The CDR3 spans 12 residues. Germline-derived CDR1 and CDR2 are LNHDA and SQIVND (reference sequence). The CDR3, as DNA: TGTGCCAGTGCAGGGAGCAATCAGCCCCAGCATTTT. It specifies CASAGSNQPQHF.